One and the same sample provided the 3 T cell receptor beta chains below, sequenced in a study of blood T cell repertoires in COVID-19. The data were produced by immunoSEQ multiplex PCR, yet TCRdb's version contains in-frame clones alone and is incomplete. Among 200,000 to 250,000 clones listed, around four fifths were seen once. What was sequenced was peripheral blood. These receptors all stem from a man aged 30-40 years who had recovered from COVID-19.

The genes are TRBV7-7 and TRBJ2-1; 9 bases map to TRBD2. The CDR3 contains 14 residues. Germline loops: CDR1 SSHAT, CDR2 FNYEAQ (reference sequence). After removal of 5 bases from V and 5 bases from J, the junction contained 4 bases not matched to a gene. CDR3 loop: CASSEKRGDNEQFF. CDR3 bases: TGTGCCAGCAGCGAAAAGCGGGGGGACAATGAGCAGTTCTTC.

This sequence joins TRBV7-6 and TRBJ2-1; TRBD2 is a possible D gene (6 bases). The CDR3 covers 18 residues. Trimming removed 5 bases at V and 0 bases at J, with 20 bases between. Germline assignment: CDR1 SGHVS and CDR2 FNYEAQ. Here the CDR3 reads CASSPWGDPTSSYNEQFF. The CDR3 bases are TGTGCCAGCAGCCCGTGGGGGGACCCGACGAGCTCCTACAATGAGCAGTTCTTC. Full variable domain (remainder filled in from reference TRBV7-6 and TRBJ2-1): GAGVSQSPRYKVTKRGQDVALRCDPISGHVSLYWYRQALGQGPEFLTYFNYEAQQDKSGLPNDRFSAERPEGSISTLTIQRTEQRDSAMYRCASSPWGDPTSSYNEQFFGPGTRLTVL.

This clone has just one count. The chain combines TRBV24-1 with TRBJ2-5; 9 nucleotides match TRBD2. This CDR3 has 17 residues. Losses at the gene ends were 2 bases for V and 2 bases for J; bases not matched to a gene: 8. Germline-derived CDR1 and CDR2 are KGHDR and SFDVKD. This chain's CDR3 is CATSDSGLAGPQETQYF. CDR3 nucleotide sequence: TGTGCCACCAGTGATTCAGGGCTAGCGGGGCCTCAAGAGACCCAGTACTTC.